The 18 T cell receptor beta chains reported below all come from one sample, sequenced in a study of cytomegalovirus exposure and HLA in healthy donors. Primers: 60 Vbeta forward and 13 Jbeta reverse. The table came from immunoSEQ multiplex PCR; TCRdb's copy has only in-frame clones and leaves some out. The table has about 100,000 clones, around 77% seen once; the top ten hold 4% to 5%. The sample taken for sequencing was PBMCs. The receptor set was obtained from a male donor in good health and CMV-seronegative.

This clone was detected only once. The chain couples TRBV6-1 to TRBJ2-4, with a possible D match to TRBD2 (6 bases). Trimming shortened V by 6 bases and J by 6 bases, and 12 bases separated the two germline ends. Germline assignment: CDR1 MNHNS and CDR2 SASEGT. The CDR3 runs to 13 residues. The CDR3 spells CASRALGGNIQYF. The DNA of the CDR3 is TGTGCCAGCAGAGCGCTCGGGGGAAACATTCAGTACTTC.

The chain uses TRBV27 and TRBJ2-7, with D uncertain. The CDR3 runs to 14 residues. The V end was cut by 4 bases, the J end by 2 bases, with 12 bases between. Germline V gene data show CDR1 as MNHEY and CDR2 as SMNVEV (reference sequence). The CDR3 region has the DNA TGTGCCAGCAGTTCCACTGCGGCTACCTACGAGCAGTACTTC. Protein product: CASSSTAATYEQYF.

The chain joins TRBV27 to TRBJ2-6, with a weak D call TRBD1 (6 bases). This CDR3 has 15 residues. V gave up 4 bases and J gave up 0 bases, with 7 bases separating them. Per germline, CDR1 MNHEY and CDR2 SMNVEV (reference sequence). CDR3 bases: TGTGCCAGCAGTTGGGGACACTCTGGGGCCAACGTCCTGACTTTC. It codes for CASSWGHSGANVLTF.

Only one count was recorded for this clone. The chain links TRBV5-1 to TRBJ2-2; TRBD1 aligns across 10 bases. The J segment lost 6 bases and the V segment lost 3 bases, leaving 5 bases of the junction unmatched. This CDR3 contains 15 residues. From germline, CDR1 is SGHRS and CDR2 YFSETQ. CDR3 sequence reads: CASSYRQGAAGELFF. In DNA, the CDR3 is TGCGCCAGCAGCTATAGACAGGGGGCCGCCGGGGAGCTGTTTTTT. The variable domain in full, completed from reference TRBV5-1 and TRBJ2-2, reads KAGVTQTPRYLIKTRGQQVTLSCSPISGHRSVSWYQQTPGQGLQFLFEYFSETQRNKGNFPGRFSGRQFSNSRSEMNVSTLELGDSALYLCASSYRQGAAGELFFGEGSRLTVL.

The V and J genes are TRBV27 and TRBJ2-5, with 9 positions matching TRBD1. V dropped 6 bases and J dropped 5; count of bases not matched to a gene: 10. Germline assignment: CDR1 MNHEY and CDR2 SMNVEV (reference sequence). This CDR3 comprises 15 residues. The CDR3 loop reads CASREIDRGGETQYF. CDR3 bases: TGTGCCAGCAGGGAAATCGACAGGGGGGGTGAGACCCAGTACTTC.

This sequence joins TRBV9 and TRBJ2-2; 12 positions agree with TRBD2. The CDR3 has 19 residues. V shed 4 bases, J shed 4 bases, and the junction held 14 bases outside the gene matches. Germline-derived CDR1 and CDR2 are SGDLS and YYNGEE. The CDR3 here is CASSNRLTSGRGGTGELFF. The CDR3 coding sequence is TGTGCCAGCAGCAACCGATTGACTAGCGGGAGAGGAGGCACCGGGGAGCTGTTTTTT.

This rearrangement joins TRBV7-8 to TRBJ1-5; TRBD1 might be the D (5 bases). This CDR3 spans 16 amino acids. Germline lookup yields CDR1 SGHVS and CDR2 FQNEAQ. Trimming left V 1 base short and J 7 bases short, with 17 bases between. CDR3 region: CASSLGRAAGGQPQHF. DNA for the CDR3: TGTGCCAGCAGCTTAGGTCGGGCAGCGGGGGGACAGCCCCAGCATTTT.

The chain couples TRBV7-9 to TRBJ2-3; 8 nucleotides line up with TRBD2. Germline trimming cut 5 bases from V and 6 bases from J; bases unmatched to any gene: 1. The CDR3 covers 12 residues. CDR1 and CDR2 (germline): SEHNR, FQNEAQ (reference sequence). Here the CDR3 DNA reads TGTGCCAGCAGCCCTAGCGGGGATACGCAGTATTTT. Its protein product is CASSPSGDTQYF. The full variable domain, rest sourced from reference TRBV7-9 and TRBJ2-3, is DTGVSQNPRHKITKRGQNVTFRCDPISEHNRLYWYRQTLGQGPEFLTYFQNEAQLEKSRLLSDRFSAERPKGSFSTLEIQRTEQGDSAMYLCASSPSGDTQYFGPGTRLTVL.

The chain employs TRBV27 and TRBJ2-1; 9 bases are a match to TRBD1. The CDR3 consists of 16 residues. Germline V gene data show CDR1 as MNHEY and CDR2 as SMNVEV (reference sequence). J lost 8 bases, V lost 5 bases, and 13 bases had no gene match. CDR3 amino acids: CASSVLPGQGTDEQFF. For the CDR3, the DNA is TGTGCCAGCAGTGTACTGCCGGGACAGGGTACCGATGAGCAGTTCTTC.

This chain connects TRBV19 to TRBJ2-7; the D is unclear. This CDR3 has 13 amino acids. Looked up from germline, CDR1 is LNHDA and CDR2 is SQIVND (reference sequence). The V end lost 2 bases, the J end lost 3 bases, and 8 bases lay between the germline ends. The CDR3 here is CASSISRDYEQYF. The CDR3 coding sequence is TGTGCCAGTAGTATAAGCCGAGACTACGAGCAGTACTTC.

This clone was detected once. The rearrangement links TRBV5-1 to TRBJ2-3; 10 bases are a match to TRBD2. V was clipped by 4 bases and J by 2 bases; unmatched bases: 10. The CDR3 length is 17 residues. Germline V lookup: CDR1 SGHRS, CDR2 YFSETQ. CDR3 residues: CASSPGRTSGPTDTQYF. CDR3 nucleotides: TGCGCCAGCAGCCCCGGTCGGACTAGCGGACCCACAGATACGCAGTATTTT.

The chain combines TRBV4-2 with TRBJ1-3, with D possibly TRBD1 on 5 matching bases. Trimming shortened V by 4 bases and J by 4 bases, and 17 bases separated the two germline ends. The CDR3 runs to 16 residues. Germline values: CDR1 LGHNA, CDR2 YNFKEQ. CDR3 residues: CASSPLATAMGNTIYF. CDR3 DNA sequence: TGTGCCAGCAGCCCCCTGGCGACAGCTATGGGAAACACCATATATTTT.

V usage is TRBV2 and J usage is TRBJ1-4; 7 nucleotides agree with TRBD1. Germline trimming cut 6 bases from V and 14 bases from J; bases unmatched to any gene: 12. This CDR3 region has 13 residues. The V gene's germline CDR1 is SNHLY and CDR2 FYNNEI. CDR3 sequence: CASRGQSLIRLFF. The CDR3 nucleotides read TGTGCCAGCAGGGGACAGTCCTTAATTCGGCTGTTTTTT.

The rearrangement uses TRBV2 and TRBJ1-2, with D hard to call. V lost 9 bases and J lost 6, with 11 bases in between. This CDR3 comprises 11 residues. CDR1 SNHLY and CDR2 FYNNEI come from the germline V gene. The CDR3 region is CARQEENGYTF. The CDR3 coding sequence is TGTGCCAGGCAGGAAGAGAATGGCTACACCTTC.

This clone was seen a handful of times. V is TRBV5-1 and J is TRBJ2-3; D may be TRBD2 (6 bases). This CDR3 has 17 amino acids. Germline V CDR1 and CDR2: SGHRS, YFSETQ. The V end lost 0 bases, the J end lost 0 bases, and 14 bases lay between the germline ends. In DNA form, the CDR3 reads TGCGCCAGCAGCTTGGGACTAGGACCGCGTAGCACAGATACGCAGTATTTT. Encoded protein: CASSLGLGPRSTDTQYF.

The chain has TRBV2 and TRBJ1-2; D call uncertain. V lost 4 bases and J 4 bases, leaving 7 bases between the germline ends. Germline CDR1 and CDR2: SNHLY and FYNNEI. CDR3 length: 12 amino acids. The DNA for the CDR3 is TGTGCCAGCAGTGCTATTTCCTATGGCTACACCTTC. The encoded protein is CASSAISYGYTF.

J is TRBJ2-1 and V is TRBV11-3; no clear D. The CDR3 spans 15 residues. Trimming left V 5 bases short and J 0 bases short, with 11 bases between. CDR1 is SGHNT and CDR2 is YENEEA in the germline V gene. CDR3 region: CASSQEYSSYNEQFF. Here the CDR3 DNA reads TGTGCCAGCAGCCAAGAGTATAGCTCCTACAATGAGCAGTTCTTC.

V is TRBV2 and J is TRBJ1-2; no clear D gene. The germline CDR1 and CDR2 sequences are SNHLY and FYNNEI. Trimming shortened V by 6 bases and J by 0 bases, and 17 bases separated the two germline ends. CDR3 length: 16 amino acids. CDR3 coding DNA: TGTGCCAGCAGACGTTTGCGGATACAACCTAACTATGGCTACACCTTC. The encoded protein is CASRRLRIQPNYGYTF.